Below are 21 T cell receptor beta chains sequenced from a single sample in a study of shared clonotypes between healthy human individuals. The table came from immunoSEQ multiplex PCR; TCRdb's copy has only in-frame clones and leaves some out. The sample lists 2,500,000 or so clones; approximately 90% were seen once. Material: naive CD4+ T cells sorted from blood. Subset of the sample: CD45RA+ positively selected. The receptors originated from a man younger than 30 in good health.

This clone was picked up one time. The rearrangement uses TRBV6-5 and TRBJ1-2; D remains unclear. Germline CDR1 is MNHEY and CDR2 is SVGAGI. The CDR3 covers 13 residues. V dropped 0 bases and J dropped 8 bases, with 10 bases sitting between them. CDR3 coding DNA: TGTGCCAGCAGTTACTCAGGGTTTCGCGGCTACACCTTC. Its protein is CASSYSGFRGYTF.

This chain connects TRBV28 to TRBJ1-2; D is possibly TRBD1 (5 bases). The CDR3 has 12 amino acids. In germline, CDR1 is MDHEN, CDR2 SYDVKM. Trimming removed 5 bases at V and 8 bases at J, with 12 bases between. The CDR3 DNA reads TGTGCCAGCAGTCTCAGGGAGACGGGCTACACCTTC. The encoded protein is CASSLRETGYTF.

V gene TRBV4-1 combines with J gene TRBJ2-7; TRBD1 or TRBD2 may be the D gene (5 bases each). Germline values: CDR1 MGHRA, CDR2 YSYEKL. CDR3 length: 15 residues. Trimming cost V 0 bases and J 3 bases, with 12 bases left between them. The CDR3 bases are TGCGCCAGCAGCCAAGATCTATTTGGGGGCTACGAGCAGTACTTC. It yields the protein CASSQDLFGGYEQYF.

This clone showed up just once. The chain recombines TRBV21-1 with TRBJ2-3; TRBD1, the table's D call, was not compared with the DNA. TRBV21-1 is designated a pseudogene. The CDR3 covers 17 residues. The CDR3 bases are TGTGCCAGCAGAGAACCTCCGCGACAGGGCAGGGCAGATACGCAGTATTTT. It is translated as CASREPPRQGRADTQYF.

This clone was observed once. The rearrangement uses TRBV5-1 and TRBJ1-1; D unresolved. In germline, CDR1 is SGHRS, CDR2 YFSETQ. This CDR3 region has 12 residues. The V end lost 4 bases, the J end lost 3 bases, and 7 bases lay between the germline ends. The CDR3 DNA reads TGCGCCAGCAGCCCAGGAGACACTGAAGCTTTCTTT. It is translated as CASSPGDTEAFF.

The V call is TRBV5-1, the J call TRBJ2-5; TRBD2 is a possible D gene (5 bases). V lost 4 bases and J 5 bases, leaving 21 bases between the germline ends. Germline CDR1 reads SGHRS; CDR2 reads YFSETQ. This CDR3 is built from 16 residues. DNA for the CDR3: TGCGCCAGCAGCCCCCACGCCGGCTGGGAGTCGGAGACCCAGTACTTC. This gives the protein CASSPHAGWESETQYF.

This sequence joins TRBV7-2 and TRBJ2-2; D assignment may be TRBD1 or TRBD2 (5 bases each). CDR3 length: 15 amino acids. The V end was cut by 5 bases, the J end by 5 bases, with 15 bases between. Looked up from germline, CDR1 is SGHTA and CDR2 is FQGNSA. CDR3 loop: CASSPEGLSTGELFF. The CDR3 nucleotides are TGTGCCAGCAGCCCAGAGGGGTTAAGTACCGGGGAGCTGTTTTTT.

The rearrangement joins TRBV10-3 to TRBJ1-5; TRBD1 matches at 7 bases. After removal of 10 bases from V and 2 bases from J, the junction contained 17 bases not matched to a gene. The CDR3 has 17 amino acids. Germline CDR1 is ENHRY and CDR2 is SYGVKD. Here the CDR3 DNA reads TGTGCCAGCTCTAATTTGGGTTTCGGGACAGGCAATCAGCCCCAGCATTTT. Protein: CASSNLGFGTGNQPQHF.

The CDR3 DNA follows: TGCGCCAGCAGCCTCACTAGCGGGAGTAACCCGGGGCAGTACTTC. Its protein is CASSLTSGSNPGQYF. This chain connects TRBV5-1 to TRBJ2-7; 11 nucleotides align to TRBD2. The CDR3 runs 15 residues. V shed 4 bases and J 9 bases; nucleotides not matched to a gene: 12. Germline V gene data show CDR1 as SGHRS and CDR2 as YFSETQ.

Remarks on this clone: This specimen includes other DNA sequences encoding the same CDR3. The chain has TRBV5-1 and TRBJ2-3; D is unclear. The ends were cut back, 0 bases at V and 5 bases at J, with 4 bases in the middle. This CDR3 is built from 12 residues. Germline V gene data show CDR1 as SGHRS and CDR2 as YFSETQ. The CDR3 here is CASSLEVDTQYF. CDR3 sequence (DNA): TGCGCCAGCAGCTTGGAGGTAGATACGCAGTATTTT.

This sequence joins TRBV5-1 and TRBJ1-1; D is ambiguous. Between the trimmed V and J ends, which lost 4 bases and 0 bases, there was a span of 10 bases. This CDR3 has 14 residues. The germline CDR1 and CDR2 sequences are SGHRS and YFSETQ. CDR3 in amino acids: CASSQGPVNTEAFF. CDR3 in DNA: TGCGCCAGCAGCCAAGGACCGGTGAACACTGAAGCTTTCTTT.

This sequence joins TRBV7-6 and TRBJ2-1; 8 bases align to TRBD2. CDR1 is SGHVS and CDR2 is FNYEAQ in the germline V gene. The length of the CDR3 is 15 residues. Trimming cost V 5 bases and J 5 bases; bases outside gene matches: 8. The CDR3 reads CASSLERERDNEQFF. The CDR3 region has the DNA TGTGCCAGCAGCCTGGAGCGGGAGAGGGACAATGAGCAGTTCTTC.

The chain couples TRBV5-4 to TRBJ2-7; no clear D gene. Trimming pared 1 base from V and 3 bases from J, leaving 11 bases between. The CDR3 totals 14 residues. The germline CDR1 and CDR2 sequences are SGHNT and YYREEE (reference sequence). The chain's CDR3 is CASSLWRIYYEQYF. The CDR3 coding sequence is TGTGCCAGCAGCTTGTGGCGGATTTACTACGAGCAGTACTTC.

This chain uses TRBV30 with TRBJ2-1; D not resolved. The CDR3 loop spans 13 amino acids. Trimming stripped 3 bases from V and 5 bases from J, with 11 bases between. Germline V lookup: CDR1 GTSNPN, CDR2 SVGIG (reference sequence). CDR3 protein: CAWSLSVNNEQFF. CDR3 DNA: TGTGCCTGGAGCCTATCTGTGAACAATGAGCAGTTCTTC.

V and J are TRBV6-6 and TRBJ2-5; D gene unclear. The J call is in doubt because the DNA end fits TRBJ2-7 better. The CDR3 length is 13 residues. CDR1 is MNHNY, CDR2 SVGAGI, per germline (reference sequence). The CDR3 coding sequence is TGTGCCAGCAGTTACTTGGACCCCTACGAGCAGTACTTC. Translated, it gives CASSYLDPYEQYF.

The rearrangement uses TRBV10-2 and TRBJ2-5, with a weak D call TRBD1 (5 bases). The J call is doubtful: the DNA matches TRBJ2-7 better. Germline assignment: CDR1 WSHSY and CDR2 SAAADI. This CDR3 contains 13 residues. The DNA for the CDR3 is TGCGCCAGCAGTGGGCAGGGCTCCTACGAGCAGTACTTC. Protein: CASSGQGSYEQYF.

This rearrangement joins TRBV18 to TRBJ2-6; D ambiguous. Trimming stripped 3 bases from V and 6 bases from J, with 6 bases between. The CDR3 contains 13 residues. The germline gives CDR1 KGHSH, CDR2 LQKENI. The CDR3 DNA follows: TGTGCCAGCTCACCGAACTTGGCCAACGTCCTGACTTTC. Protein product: CASSPNLANVLTF.

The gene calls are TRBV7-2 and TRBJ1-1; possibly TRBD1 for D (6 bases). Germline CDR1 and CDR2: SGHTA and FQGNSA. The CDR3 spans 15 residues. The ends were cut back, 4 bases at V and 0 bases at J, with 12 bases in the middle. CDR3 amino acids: CASSSTGTLNTEAFF. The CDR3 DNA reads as TGTGCCAGCAGCTCGACAGGTACGTTGAACACTGAAGCTTTCTTT.

CDR3 in amino acids: CASSLAQGNSGAAFF. CDR3 nucleotide sequence: TGTGCCAGCAGCTTAGCTCAGGGCAATTCGGGAGCTGCGTTCTTC. The chain uses TRBV7-8 and TRBJ2-1, with D tentatively TRBD2 (6 bases). The CDR3 loop spans 15 amino acids. Trimming stripped 0 bases from V and 15 bases from J, with 21 bases between. CDR1 SGHVS and CDR2 FQNEAQ come from the germline V gene.

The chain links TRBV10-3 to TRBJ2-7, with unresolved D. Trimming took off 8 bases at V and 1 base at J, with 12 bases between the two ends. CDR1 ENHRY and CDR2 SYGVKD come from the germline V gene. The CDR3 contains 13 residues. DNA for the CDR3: TGTGCCATCTCCCCCCCGGAATCCTACGAGCAGTACTTC. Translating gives CAISPPESYEQYF.

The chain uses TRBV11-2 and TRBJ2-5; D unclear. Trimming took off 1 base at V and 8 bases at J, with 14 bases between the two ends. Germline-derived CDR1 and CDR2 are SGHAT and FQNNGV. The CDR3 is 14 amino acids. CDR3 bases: TGTGCCAGCAGCTTAGTTGGCCAAGTAGCCACCCAGTACTTC. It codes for CASSLVGQVATQYF.